This section outlines one TCR beta chain sequence together with its context. Its antigen is unidentified. 60 Vbeta and 13 Jbeta primers were used in PCR. Clones were read by immunoSEQ multiplex PCR, and TCRdb kept only the in-frame ones, dropping some. The sample gives more than 95,000 clones, about 84% of which show up once; 3.5% to 4.5% is in the top ten. The data originate from a study of cytomegalovirus exposure and HLA in healthy donors. Study results and limitations: Earlier analysis looked at TCR beta V segments, and most were productive about 90% or about 30% of the time. Follow-up analysis found HLA locus-dependent TCR association rates, highest for DRB1 and lowest for HLA-C.

The V and J ends lost 8 bases and 0 bases respectively, with 10 bases between them. Germline assignment: CDR1 MNHEY and CDR2 SVGAGI. The CDR3 extends over 13 amino acids. The chain couples TRBV6-5 to TRBJ1-1; D might be TRBD1 (6 bases). The sequence derives from a man between 18 and 29 years old in good health and CMV-seropositive. Sequencing was done on a sample of PBMCs. CDR3 loop: CASGTGLNTEAFF. The CDR3 DNA follows: TGTGCCAGCGGCACAGGGTTGAACACTGAAGCTTTCTTT.